This T cell receptor (beta chain) was recorded in a study of molecular identifiers for immune sequencing clone quantification. Study overall: Replicates involved a five-way split of RNA from about 19,000 or 110,000 naive CD8 cells, with sequencing of four.

General study points: Under 1% of molecules in naive cells, but over 98% of effector molecules, belonged to clones above 20 RNA copies.

This clonotype was counted many times. Its specificity is not known. TCRdb passed the PCR reads through MiXCR, listing each CDR3 protein once. Of approximately 630,000 distinct CDR3 sequences in the sample, about 25% were seen once. Looked up from germline, CDR1 is LGHNA and CDR2 is YSLEER. V was trimmed by 1 base and J by 4 bases, leaving 7 bases between them. The CDR3 loop spans 13 amino acids. Source material for naive CD8 libraries was about 19,000 to 1,000,000 sorted cells, with 10%, 30% or 50% RNA. The clonotype comes from a human donor in good health. Some libraries in this study had Jurkat cell RNA spiked in. The sequencing input was naive CD8+ T cells from blood, with Jurkat cell RNA spiked in. The subset: FACS-sorted CD8+CD4-CCR7+CD45RA+ naive T cells. V usage is TRBV4-3 and J usage is TRBJ1-1; D is ambiguous. The CDR3 here is CASSQGWGTEAFF. As DNA, the CDR3 is TGCGCCAGCAGCCAAGGTTGGGGCACTGAAGCTTTCTTT.